This TCR beta chain derives from a study of T cells in Graves' hyperthyroidism and ophthalmopathy. Study-level findings and limits: Ophthalmopathy was identified by the model a median around 5.9 months ahead of onset. Clonotypes that were expanded in thyroid above 0.001 mostly appeared in blood too.

Amplification targeted TCR beta CDR3 regions from RNA transcripts. First-round RT-PCR of the TCR CDR3 relied on the HTBI primer set. TCRdb passed the multiplex PCR reads through MiXCR, listing each CDR3 protein once. Of 600,000 or so distinct CDR3 sequences in the sample, around 15% were seen once. Graves' hyperthyroidism was deemed stable given no ophthalmopathy progression within 18 months. Fresh 10 ml peripheral blood yielded PBMCs. Trimming removed 8 bases from V and 5 bases from J, with 19 bases in between. Germline V gene lookup returns CDR1 LGHDT and CDR2 YNNKEL (reference sequence). This CDR3 spans 14 amino acids. This clonotype was counted between two and nine times. Its antigen is currently unknown.

Sequencing was carried out using blood. J is TRBJ2-7 and V is TRBV3-1, with D tentatively TRBD1 or TRBD2 (6 bases each). The source of this sequence is a woman between 25 and 40 years old with Graves' hyperthyroidism. The CDR3 sequence is CASRVGGGRDEQYF. As DNA, the CDR3 is TGTGCCAGCCGGGTCGGGGGCGGGCGGGACGAGCAGTACTTC.